The T cell receptor beta chain described here comes from a study of T cells after yellow fever vaccination. The wider study: Where fractions had low cell numbers, libraries were prepared from them with the SMART-Seq v4 Ultra Low Input RNA kit.

The length of the CDR3 is 13 residues. V lost 5 bases and J 0 bases, leaving 8 bases between the germline ends. CDR1 is SQVTM and CDR2 is ANQGSEA in the germline V gene. A 5'RACE template-switching step, the method used to make TCR cDNA, added a universal primer site and UMIs. MiXCR was run by TCRdb on the 5' RACE reads, yielding one entry per CDR3 protein. The sample consists of hundreds of thousands of distinct CDR3 sequences, around 3.9% of them appearing once. On this clonotype: What it binds is not known.

Notes on the study in general: A weaker but faster secondary response was observed, peaking on day 5 versus 15.

This sequence was found in a man younger than 35 who received the YFV17D yellow fever vaccine. The rearrangement uses TRBV29-1 and TRBJ1-3; D gene ambiguous. Source: PBMCs, taken on the day of the yellow fever booster vaccination. The chain's CDR3 is CSVHTASGNTIYF. In nucleotides, the CDR3 is TGCAGCGTTCACACTGCCTCTGGAAACACCATATATTTT.